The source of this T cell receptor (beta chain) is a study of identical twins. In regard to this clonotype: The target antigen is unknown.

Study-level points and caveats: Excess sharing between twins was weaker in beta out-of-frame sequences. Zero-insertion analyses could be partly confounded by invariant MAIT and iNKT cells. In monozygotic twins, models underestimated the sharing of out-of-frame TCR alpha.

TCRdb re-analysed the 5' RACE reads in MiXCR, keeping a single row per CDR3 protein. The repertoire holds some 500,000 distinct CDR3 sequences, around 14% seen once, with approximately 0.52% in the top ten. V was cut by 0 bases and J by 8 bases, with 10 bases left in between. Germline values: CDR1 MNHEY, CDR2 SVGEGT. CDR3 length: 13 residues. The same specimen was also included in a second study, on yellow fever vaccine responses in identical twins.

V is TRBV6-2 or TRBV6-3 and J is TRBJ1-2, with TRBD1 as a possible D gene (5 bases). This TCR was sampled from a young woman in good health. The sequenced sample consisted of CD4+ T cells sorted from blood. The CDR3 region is CASSYSLRDGYTF. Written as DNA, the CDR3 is TGTGCCAGCAGTTACTCGCTGAGGGACGGCTACACCTTC.